This entry describes one T cell receptor beta chain. What it recognizes is unknown. Using immunoSEQ multiplex PCR, the repertoire was profiled, and TCRdb retains in-frame clones only, with some absent. The repertoire holds some 66,000 clones, with around 83% as singletons. These data originate in a study of radiotherapy plus CTLA-4 blockade in lung cancer. Study outcomes and limitations: Interferon-beta and early blood T cell clone dynamics reportedly predicted response best. There was expansion of tumor-derived TCR clones in blood after radiotherapy plus ipilimumab.

Chemo-refractory metastatic non-small-cell lung cancer patients underwent focal radiation alongside CTLA-4 blockade with ipilimumab. The ends lost 6 bases at V and 5 bases at J; junction bases unmatched: 7. Germline V gene lookup returns CDR1 SQVTM and CDR2 ANQGSEA. CDR3 length: 14 residues. This sequence originates from a human donor with non-small cell lung cancer who had a partial response to radiotherapy plus ipilimumab. The rearrangement joins TRBV29-1 to TRBJ2-3, with 11 bases that match TRBD1. The specimen was peripheral blood, collected from a patient treated with radiotherapy plus ipilimumab. In DNA, the CDR3 is TGCAGCGTGGAGGGACAGGGGGTAGTAGATACGCAGTATTTT. The encoded protein is CSVEGQGVVDTQYF.